The clone carrying this T cell receptor (beta chain) showed up just once. Seattle enrolled patients during active infection and tracked them longitudinally. Some clones are missing from TCRdb's copy, which holds only in-frame ones; the method was immunoSEQ multiplex PCR. The sample lists under 150,000 clones; more than 75% were seen once. The data derive from a study of blood T cell repertoires in COVID-19. Study in general: The samples span acute and convalescent COVID-19 from the United States, Italy and Spain. The cDNA or gDNA used as material had been derived from T cells, B-cell-depleted T cells, or PBMCs.

J lost 0 bases, V lost 3 bases, and 4 bases had no gene match. This CDR3 spans 16 amino acids. Germline V gene data show CDR1 as SGHNT and CDR2 as YYREEE (reference sequence). V and J are TRBV5-4 and TRBJ2-2; 8 nucleotides align to TRBD1. Sequenced material: peripheral blood. The receptor's source is a man in his sixties with COVID-19, enrolled during active disease. CDR3 coding DNA: TGTGCCAGCAGCTCCACAGGGGGATCGAACACCGGGGAGCTGTTTTTT. It encodes CASSSTGGSNTGELFF.